This T cell receptor beta chain was sequenced in a study of beta chain features in type 1 diabetes. Study-wide background: Age and gender were similar between patients and healthy donors, as were cell yields.

This clone occurred a few times. All of the isolated RNA was reverse transcribed, so expressed TCRB transcripts were sequenced. Produced via immunoSEQ multiplex PCR; TCRdb's table is partial and in-frame only. The sample contains about 150,000 clones, roughly 8.1% of which appear only once. By way of CD45RO/CCR7/CD25/CD127/CD95/CD27, the CD4+ regulatory, stem cell-like memory, central memory and naive cells were sorted. The CDR3 contains 12 residues. Trimming took 4 bases from V and 7 from J, leaving 8 bases between them. CDR1 is SEHNR and CDR2 is FQNEAQ in the germline V gene (reference sequence). The chain links TRBV7-9 to TRBJ2-1; D is perhaps TRBD1 (6 bases). The TCR sequence derives from a man younger than 35 in good health. The sample taken for sequencing was central memory CD4+ T cells from blood. CDR3 DNA: TGTGCCAGCAGCTCGCAGGGGAATGAGCAGTTCTTC. This codes for CASSSQGNEQFF.